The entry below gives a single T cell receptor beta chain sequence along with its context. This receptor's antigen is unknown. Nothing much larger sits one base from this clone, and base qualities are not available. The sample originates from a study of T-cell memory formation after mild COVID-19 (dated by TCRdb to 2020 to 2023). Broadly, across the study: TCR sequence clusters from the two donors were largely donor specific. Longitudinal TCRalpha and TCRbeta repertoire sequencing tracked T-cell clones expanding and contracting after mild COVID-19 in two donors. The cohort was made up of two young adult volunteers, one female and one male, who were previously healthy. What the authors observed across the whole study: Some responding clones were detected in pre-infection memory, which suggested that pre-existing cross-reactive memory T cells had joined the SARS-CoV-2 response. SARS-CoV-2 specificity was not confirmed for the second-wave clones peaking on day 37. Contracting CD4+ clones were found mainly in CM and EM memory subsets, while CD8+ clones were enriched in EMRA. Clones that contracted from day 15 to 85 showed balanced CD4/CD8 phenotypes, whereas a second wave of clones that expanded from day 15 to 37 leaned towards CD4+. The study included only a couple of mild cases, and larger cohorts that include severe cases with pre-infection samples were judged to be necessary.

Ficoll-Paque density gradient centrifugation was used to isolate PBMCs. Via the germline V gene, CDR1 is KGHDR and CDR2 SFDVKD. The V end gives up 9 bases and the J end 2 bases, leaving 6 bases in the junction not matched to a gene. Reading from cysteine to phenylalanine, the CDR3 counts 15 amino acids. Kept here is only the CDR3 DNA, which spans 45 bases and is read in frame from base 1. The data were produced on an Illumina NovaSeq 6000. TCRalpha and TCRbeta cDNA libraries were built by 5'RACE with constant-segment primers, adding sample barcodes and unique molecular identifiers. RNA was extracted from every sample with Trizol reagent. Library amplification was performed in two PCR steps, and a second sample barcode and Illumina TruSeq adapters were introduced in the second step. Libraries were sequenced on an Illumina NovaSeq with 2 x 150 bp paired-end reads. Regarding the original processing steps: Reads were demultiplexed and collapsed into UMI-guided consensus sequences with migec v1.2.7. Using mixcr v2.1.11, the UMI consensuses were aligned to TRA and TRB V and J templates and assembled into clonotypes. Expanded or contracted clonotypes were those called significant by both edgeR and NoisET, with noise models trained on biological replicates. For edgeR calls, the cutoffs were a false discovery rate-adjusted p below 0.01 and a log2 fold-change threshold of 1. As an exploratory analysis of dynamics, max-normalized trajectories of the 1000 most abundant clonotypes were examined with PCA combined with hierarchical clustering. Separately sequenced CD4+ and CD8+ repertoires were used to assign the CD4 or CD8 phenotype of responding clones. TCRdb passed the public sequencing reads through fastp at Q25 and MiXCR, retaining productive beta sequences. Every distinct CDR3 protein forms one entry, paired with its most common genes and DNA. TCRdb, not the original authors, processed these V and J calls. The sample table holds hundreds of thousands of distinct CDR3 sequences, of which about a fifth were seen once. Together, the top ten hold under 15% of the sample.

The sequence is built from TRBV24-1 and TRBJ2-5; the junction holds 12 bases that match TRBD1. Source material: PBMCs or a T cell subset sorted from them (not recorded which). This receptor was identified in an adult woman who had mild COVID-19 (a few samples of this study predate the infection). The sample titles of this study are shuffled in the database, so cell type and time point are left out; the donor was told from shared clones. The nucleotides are TGTGCCACCGGGACAGGGGGCGCGGGGCAAGAGACCCAGTACTTC. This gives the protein CATGTGGAGQETQYF.